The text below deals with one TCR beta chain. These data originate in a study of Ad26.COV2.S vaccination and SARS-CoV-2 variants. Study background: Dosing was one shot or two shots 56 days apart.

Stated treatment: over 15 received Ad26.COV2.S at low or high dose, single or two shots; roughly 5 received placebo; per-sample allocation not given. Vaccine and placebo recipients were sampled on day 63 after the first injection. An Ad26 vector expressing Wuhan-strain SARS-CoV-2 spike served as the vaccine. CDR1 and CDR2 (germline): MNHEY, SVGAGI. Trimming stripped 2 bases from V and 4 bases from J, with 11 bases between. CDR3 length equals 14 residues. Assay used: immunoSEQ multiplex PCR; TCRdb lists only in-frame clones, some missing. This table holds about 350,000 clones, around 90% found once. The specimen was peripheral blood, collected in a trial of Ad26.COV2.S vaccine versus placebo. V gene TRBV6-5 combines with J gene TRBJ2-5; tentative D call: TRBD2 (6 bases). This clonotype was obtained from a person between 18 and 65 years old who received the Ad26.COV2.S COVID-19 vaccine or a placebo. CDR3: CASSYLRGRETQYF. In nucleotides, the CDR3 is TGTGCCAGCAGTTACCTCCGGGGGAGAGAGACCCAGTACTTC.